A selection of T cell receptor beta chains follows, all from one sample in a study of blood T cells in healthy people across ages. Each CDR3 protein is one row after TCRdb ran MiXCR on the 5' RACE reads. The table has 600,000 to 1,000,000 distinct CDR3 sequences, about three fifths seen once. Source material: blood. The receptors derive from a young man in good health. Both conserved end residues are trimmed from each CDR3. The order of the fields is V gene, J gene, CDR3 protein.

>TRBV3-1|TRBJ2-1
ASSPRPSSYNEQF
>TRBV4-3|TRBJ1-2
ASSPGADSFNGYT
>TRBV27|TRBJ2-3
ASSPRDVARTDTQY
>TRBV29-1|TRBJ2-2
SVEEDFANTGELF
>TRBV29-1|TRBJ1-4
SVESWDGKLF
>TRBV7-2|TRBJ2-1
ASSLRTHRTPRAQF
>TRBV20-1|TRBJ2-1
SASPAGGSSYNEQF
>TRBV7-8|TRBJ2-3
ASSLDGTIGTQY
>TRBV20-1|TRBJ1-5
SALEGPSNQPQH
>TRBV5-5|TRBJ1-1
ASSSATRAF
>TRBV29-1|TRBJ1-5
SARNRGRVPNQPQH
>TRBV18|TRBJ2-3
ASSPASQASTDTRY
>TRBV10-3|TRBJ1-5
AISVQESQPQH
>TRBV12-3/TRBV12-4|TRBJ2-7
ASTRTESSYEQY
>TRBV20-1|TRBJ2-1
SAFPFLAGVNNEQF
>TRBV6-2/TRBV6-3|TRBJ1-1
ASSYTGQGERTEAF
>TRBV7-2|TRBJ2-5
ASSQTFQETQY
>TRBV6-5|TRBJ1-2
ASTTDAGWTIDGYT
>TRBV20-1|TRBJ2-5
SATRDASGRLGQTQY
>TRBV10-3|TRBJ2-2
AISGDRTYTGELF
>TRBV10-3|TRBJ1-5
AIGAGWEPQH
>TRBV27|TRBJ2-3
ASSQSGRADTQY
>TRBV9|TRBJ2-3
ASSVIGDPTDTQY
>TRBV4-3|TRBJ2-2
ASSQEAGEGTGELF
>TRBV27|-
ASSQKPGQLYEQY
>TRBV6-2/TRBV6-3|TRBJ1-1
ASSYSRFRGDTEAF
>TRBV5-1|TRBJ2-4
ASSPTVLGAKNIQY
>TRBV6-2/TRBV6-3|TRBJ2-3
ASSLAGGPGDTQY
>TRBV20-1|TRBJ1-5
SAPAIRLKPGNQPQH
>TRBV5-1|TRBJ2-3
ASSALRGGSGDTQY
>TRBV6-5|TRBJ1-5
ASSPTGDGLVPQH
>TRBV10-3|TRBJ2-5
AISGLARGSGGETQY
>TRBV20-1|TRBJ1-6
SARGNNSPLH
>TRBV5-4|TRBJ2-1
ASSSSWNEQF
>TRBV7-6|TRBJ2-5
ASSFWTSGVLIETQY
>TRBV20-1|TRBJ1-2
SAAKSPPVDGYT
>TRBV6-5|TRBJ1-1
ATITRKTGTEAF
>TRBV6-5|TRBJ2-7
ASSYPYPDPYEQY
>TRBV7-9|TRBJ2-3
ASSLAGARSTDTQY
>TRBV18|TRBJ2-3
ASSPGESQY
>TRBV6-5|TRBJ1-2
ASSRNTGSVGYT